Shown below are 19 T cell receptor beta chains from a single sample sequenced in a study of T-cell memory formation after mild COVID-19. TCRdb re-derived calls from the 5' RACE reads in MiXCR, one entry per CDR3 protein. The sample consists of 110,000 or so distinct CDR3 sequences, roughly 20% of them appearing once. The sample consisted of PBMCs or a T cell subset sorted from them (not recorded which). Receptors originate from a man younger than 35 who had mild COVID-19 (a few samples of this study predate the infection). Cell type and time point are not known.

The V call is TRBV4-1, the J call TRBJ2-2; D perhaps matches TRBD2 (6 bases). Per the germline V gene, CDR1 is MGHRA and CDR2 is YSYEKL. V shed 2 bases and J shed 6 bases, with 16 bases lying between them. The CDR3 is made up of 16 amino acids. As DNA, the CDR3 is TGCGCCAGCAGCCAATGTGGGGGGTGCGGATCCGGGGAGCTGTTTTTT. Amino acids: CASSQCGGCGSGELFF.

The chain combines TRBV4-1 with TRBJ1-5; TRBD1 might be the D (5 bases). Looked up from germline, CDR1 is MGHRA and CDR2 is YSYEKL. The CDR3 totals 15 residues. V was cut by 0 bases and J by 7 bases, with 13 bases left in between. The CDR3 loop is CASSQEGAGYQPQHF. The DNA of the CDR3 is TGCGCCAGCAGCCAAGAGGGTGCAGGGTACCAGCCCCAGCATTTT.

The chain employs TRBV7-9 and TRBJ1-5; TRBD1 matches 7 bases. Germline V CDR1 and CDR2: SEHNR, FQNEAQ (reference sequence). CDR3 length: 16 amino acids. After removal of 4 bases from V and 2 bases from J, the junction contained 8 bases not matched to a gene. The DNA of the CDR3 is TGTGCCAGCAGCTATGTTACCACAGGGGGCAATCAGCCCCAGCATTTT. Residues: CASSYVTTGGNQPQHF.

This clonotype showed up just a few times. The V and J genes are TRBV4-3 and TRBJ2-3; D is unresolved. V was shortened by 1 base and J by 5 bases, with 13 bases between the two germline ends. Germline CDR1 LGHNA, CDR2 YSLEER. This CDR3 has 15 amino acids. The CDR3 reads CASSQVGTAGDTQYF. CDR3 nucleotide sequence: TGCGCCAGCAGCCAAGTCGGTACAGCAGGAGATACGCAGTATTTT.

This clonotype was detected only a few times. One end of the junction does not line up with germline, which may come from a read error. This rearrangement joins TRBV7-2 to TRBJ2-3; no firm D call. From germline, CDR1 is SGHTA and CDR2 FQGNSA. This CDR3 is built from 13 residues. The CDR3 protein is CASSFGSTNTQYF. CDR3 nucleotide sequence: TGTGCCAGCAGCTTCGGCTCCACAAATACGCAGTATTTT.

The chain carries TRBV9 and TRBJ2-7, with 9 bases matching TRBD1. V dropped 0 bases and J dropped 3; count of bases not matched to a gene: 7. CDR3 size: 16 residues. Germline values: CDR1 SGDLS, CDR2 YYNGEE. In DNA, the CDR3 is TGTGCCAGCAGCGTAGCTGGGGGGGACAGGGACTACGAGCAGTACTTC. It specifies CASSVAGGDRDYEQYF.

This clonotype appeared a few times. This chain links TRBV6-5 with TRBJ2-7; D is uncertain. Germline V lookup: CDR1 MNHEY, CDR2 SVGAGI. The CDR3 covers 15 residues. V was cut by 0 bases and J by 5 bases, with 14 bases left in between. CDR3 in DNA: TGTGCCAGCAGTTACTCGGTCCTGGGTCTCAACGAGCAGTACTTC. As protein: CASSYSVLGLNEQYF.

This clonotype was seen a few times. The chain combines TRBV29-1 with TRBJ2-3, with TRBD2 matching 7 bases. The CDR3 sequence is 13 residues long. The V gene's germline CDR1 is SQVTM and CDR2 ANQGSEA. Trimming cost V 3 bases and J 5 bases; bases outside gene matches: 5. The CDR3 reads CSVDQRGGDTQYF. The CDR3 nucleotides are TGCAGCGTTGACCAGCGGGGCGGAGATACGCAGTATTTT.

The genes are TRBV10-1 and TRBJ1-1, with D perhaps TRBD1 (6 bases). The CDR3 sequence is 12 residues long. Trimming removed 7 bases from V and 8 bases from J, with 14 bases in between. CDR1 is WNHNN, CDR2 SYGVQD, per germline (reference sequence). In DNA form, the CDR3 reads TGCGCCAGCAAGAATTACGACAGGGAAGCTTTCTTT. Translation gives CASKNYDREAFF.

The J gene is TRBJ2-7, the V gene TRBV6-1, with a tentative D call TRBD2 (7 bases). CDR1 is MNHNS, CDR2 SASEGT, per germline. V gave up 5 bases and J gave up 6 bases, with 11 bases separating them. The CDR3 extends over 12 amino acids. CDR3 DNA: TGTGCCAGCAGTCGGGGGGCGGGCGAGCAGTACGTC. Translated: CASSRGAGEQYV.

V gene TRBV5-3 combines with J gene TRBJ1-5, with a tentative D call TRBD1 (5 bases). TRBV5-3 is flagged as an ORF with uncertain function. The V and J ends lost 2 bases and 8 bases respectively, with 11 bases between them. The length of the CDR3 is 13 residues. The CDR3 loop reads CARSFRDLEPQHF. The CDR3 DNA is TGTGCCAGAAGCTTTCGGGACCTCGAGCCCCAGCATTTT.

This clonotype was counted a few times. The chain employs TRBV25-1 and TRBJ1-2; D remains unclear. Germline loops: CDR1 MGHDK, CDR2 SYGVNS. V lost 5 bases to trimming and J lost 7 bases, with 11 bases between them. The CDR3 length is 12 residues. This chain's CDR3 is CASSSPGPGYTF. The CDR3 coding sequence is TGTGCCAGCAGTAGTCCGGGCCCTGGCTACACCTTC.

This chain's CDR3 is CAISDSGESTDTQYF. CDR3 sequence (DNA): TGTGCCATCAGTGATAGCGGGGAGTCCACAGATACGCAGTATTTT. The rearrangement links TRBV10-3 to TRBJ2-3, with 8 bases matching TRBD2. The junction had 4 bases not matched to a gene; V was cut back by 3 bases and J by 2 bases. CDR3 length: 15 amino acids. The germline V gene has CDR1 ENHRY and CDR2 SYGVKD.

This clonotype was observed a few times. CDR3 loop: CASEGGSQYF. CDR3 in DNA: TGTGCCAGCGAAGGGGGGTCGCAGTATTTT. The rearrangement uses TRBV25-1 and TRBJ2-3; D possibly uses TRBD1 or TRBD2 (6 bases each). Germline CDR1 and CDR2: MGHDK and SYGVNS. The CDR3 covers 10 residues. V dropped 8 bases and J dropped 10 bases, with 10 bases sitting between them.

This clonotype was picked up a small number of times. J is TRBJ2-2 and V is TRBV9; D may match TRBD1 or TRBD2 (6 bases each). This CDR3 spans 17 amino acids. V was cut by 2 bases and J by 1 base, with 15 bases left in between. The germline gives CDR1 SGDLS, CDR2 YYNGEE. The CDR3 is CASSVTSGARNTGELFF. The CDR3, as DNA: TGTGCCAGCAGCGTTACCTCGGGGGCAAGGAACACCGGGGAGCTGTTTTTT. Full variable domain (rest looked up from reference TRBV9 and TRBJ2-2): DSGVTQTPKHLITATGQRVTLRCSPRSGDLSVYWYQQSLDQGLQFLIQYYNGEERAKGNILERFSAQQFPDLHSELNLSSLELGDSALYFCASSVTSGARNTGELFFGEGSRLTVL.

The rearrangement links TRBV5-1 to TRBJ2-7; 11 bases fit TRBD1. The ends lost 1 base at V and 4 bases at J; junction bases unmatched: 4. The CDR3 is 15 residues long. CDR1 is SGHRS and CDR2 is YFSETQ in the germline V gene. CDR3 in amino acids: CASSLLGQGGYEQYF. For the CDR3, the DNA is TGCGCCAGCAGCTTGTTGGGACAGGGGGGTTACGAGCAGTACTTC.

This clonotype was detected only a few times. The chain carries TRBV5-6 and TRBJ2-2; D gene unclear. CDR1 is SGHDT, CDR2 YYEEEE, per germline. The length of the CDR3 is 15 residues. Trimming removed 2 bases from V and 2 bases from J, with 10 bases in between. DNA for the CDR3: TGTGCCAGCAGCTTTTGGCCGCCCAACACCGGGGAGCTGTTTTTT. Translation gives CASSFWPPNTGELFF.

The genes are TRBV28 and TRBJ2-3; perhaps TRBD2 as D (5 bases). From germline, CDR1 is MDHEN and CDR2 SYDVKM. Trimming pared 0 bases from V and 0 bases from J, leaving 10 bases between. The CDR3 is 16 residues long. CDR3 amino acids: CASSLWSTGSTDTQYF. The CDR3 DNA reads as TGTGCCAGCAGTTTATGGTCAACGGGGAGCACAGATACGCAGTATTTT.

The genes are TRBV4-1 and TRBJ1-5, with 7 bases that match TRBD1. The CDR3 length is 15 residues. Germline V gene sequence: CDR1 MGHRA, CDR2 YSYEKL. J was trimmed by 6 bases and V by 6 bases; bases with no gene match: 11. The CDR3 DNA sequence: TGCGCCAGCAGTGGCGCCTCCAGGGGGGCTCAGCCCCAGCATTTT. Translation gives CASSGASRGAQPQHF.